These 27 T cell receptor beta chains originate from one sample sequenced in a study of blood T cell repertoires in COVID-19. TCRdb keeps only in-frame clones here, not all; method: immunoSEQ multiplex PCR. Of roughly 160,000 clones listed, 85% are singletons. Sequencing input: peripheral blood. Every receptor here comes from a woman aged 45-59 years with COVID-19, enrolled during active disease.

The CDR3 loop reads CASSPAGQGSPMNTEAFF. The CDR3, as DNA: TGTGCCAGCTCACCTGCGGGACAGGGTTCCCCCATGAACACTGAAGCTTTCTTT. The chain is built from TRBV18 and TRBJ1-1; 9 positions agree with TRBD1. The CDR3 consists of 18 residues. J was trimmed by 0 bases and V by 3 bases; bases with no gene match: 11. Germline lookup yields CDR1 KGHSH and CDR2 LQKENI.

This rearrangement joins TRBV30 to TRBJ2-6; 10 bases map to TRBD2. The CDR3 covers 19 residues. Trimming took 1 base from V and 3 from J; bases not matched to a gene: 12. Germline-derived CDR1 and CDR2 are GTSNPN and SVGIG (reference sequence). As DNA, the CDR3 is TGTGCCTGGAGTGCCCTTTGGTTAGCGGGGGGACGTGGGGCCAACGTCCTGACTTTC. Amino acids: CAWSALWLAGGRGANVLTF.

V gene TRBV18 combines with J gene TRBJ2-7; tentatively, D is TRBD2 (6 bases). V was clipped by 2 bases and J by 6 bases, with 8 bases between them. Germline V gene lookup returns CDR1 KGHSH and CDR2 LQKENI. This CDR3 contains 12 residues. Here the CDR3 reads CASSPAEGEQYF. CDR3 DNA: TGTGCCAGCTCACCAGCGGAGGGCGAGCAGTACTTC.

The genes are TRBV5-1 and TRBJ2-3; D perhaps matches TRBD2 (5 bases). Deletions cut 0 bases from V and 6 bases from J, with 14 bases between. The CDR3 is made up of 15 amino acids. Germline V gene lookup returns CDR1 SGHRS and CDR2 YFSETQ. The CDR3 region has the DNA TGCGCCAGCAGCTTGGTCCCTAGCTTTACGGATACGCAGTATTTT. Translated, it gives CASSLVPSFTDTQYF.

The V call is TRBV18, the J call TRBJ2-2; 8 bases map to TRBD1. CDR1 is KGHSH and CDR2 is LQKENI in the germline V gene. Trimming took 6 bases from V and 5 from J; bases not matched to a gene: 8. The length of the CDR3 is 15 residues. In nucleotides, the CDR3 is TGTGCCAGCTCGACATTGACAGGGGATACCGGGGAGCTGTTTTTT. This codes for CASSTLTGDTGELFF.

The chain couples TRBV2 to TRBJ1-2, with D tentatively TRBD1 (5 bases). Trimming cost V 8 bases and J 5 bases, with 18 bases left between them. The V gene's germline CDR1 is SNHLY and CDR2 FYNNEI. CDR3 length equals 14 residues. The CDR3 DNA reads TGTGCCAGCCGTTTTGACAGTAATAATTATGGCTACACCTTC. This codes for CASRFDSNNYGYTF.

The chain couples TRBV7-2 to TRBJ2-7; TRBD2 is a possible D gene (7 bases). Germline V gene lookup returns CDR1 SGHTA and CDR2 FQGNSA. The CDR3 runs to 16 residues. V was clipped by 5 bases and J by 4 bases, with 21 bases between them. CDR3 sequence: CASSPPGGGSIYEQYF. As DNA, the CDR3 is TGTGCCAGCAGCCCCCCCGGGGGCGGGAGCATTTACGAGCAGTACTTC.

This clone was recorded a few times. The gene calls are TRBV11-3 and TRBJ2-1; D uncertain. CDR1 SGHNT and CDR2 YENEEA come from the germline V gene. The V and J ends lost 5 bases and 4 bases respectively, with 18 bases between them. CDR3 size: 16 residues. Written as DNA, the CDR3 is TGTGCCAGCAGCACAGTCTGGAACAGTCCATACAATGAGCAGTTCTTC. Protein product: CASSTVWNSPYNEQFF.

A few counts support this clone. Other DNA variants within this sample encode the same CDR3. J is TRBJ1-1 and V is TRBV6-2 or TRBV6-3; no firm D call. The CDR3 runs to 12 residues. The germline V gene has CDR1 MNHEY and CDR2 SVGEGT. Deletions cut 4 bases from V and 1 base from J, with 4 bases between. CDR3 in DNA: TGTGCCAGCAGTTCGGGGAACACTGAAGCTTTCTTT. Encoded protein: CASSSGNTEAFF.

V is TRBV4-1 and J is TRBJ2-1; TRBD2 matches at 8 bases. CDR3 length: 18 amino acids. Germline V gene sequence: CDR1 MGHRA, CDR2 YSYEKL. V lost 2 bases and J lost 0; bases outside the gene matches: 9. The CDR3 reads CASSQPVGRGDSYNEQFF. In nucleotides, the CDR3 is TGCGCCAGCAGCCAACCCGTAGGGCGGGGGGACTCCTACAATGAGCAGTTCTTC.

DNA of the CDR3: TGTGCCAGCAGCGTAGGACTAGCGGGGAACCAAGAGACCCAGTACTTC. It codes for CASSVGLAGNQETQYF. The V call is TRBV9, the J call TRBJ2-5; TRBD2 aligns across 11 bases. J lost 0 bases, V lost 0 bases, and 1 base had no gene match. Looked up from germline, CDR1 is SGDLS and CDR2 is YYNGEE. This CDR3 contains 16 residues.

This sequence joins TRBV3-1 (or the pseudogene TRBV3-2) and TRBJ2-1; 11 bases agree with TRBD2. Looked up from germline, CDR1 is LGHDT and CDR2 is YNNKEL (reference sequence). The trim removed 1 base at V and 0 bases at J, leaving 2 bases unmatched. This CDR3 region has 17 residues. The CDR3 DNA follows: TGTGCCAGCAGCCAAGTAGCGGGGGGGAGCTCCTACAATGAGCAGTTCTTC. Translated: CASSQVAGGSSYNEQFF.

The chain combines TRBV6-6 with TRBJ2-3, with 15 bases fitting TRBD2. After removal of 5 bases from V and 4 bases from J, the junction contained 13 bases not matched to a gene. Germline V CDR1 and CDR2: MNHNY, SVGAGI (reference sequence). The CDR3 runs to 19 residues. CDR3 protein: CASSQPGLAGGQVPDTQYF. The CDR3 DNA sequence: TGTGCCAGCAGTCAGCCGGGACTAGCGGGGGGCCAGGTCCCAGATACGCAGTATTTT.

This chain joins TRBV6-5 and TRBJ1-2, with 12 bases fitting TRBD1. The J segment lost 4 bases and the V segment lost 1 base, leaving 1 base of the junction unmatched. The germline gives CDR1 MNHEY, CDR2 SVGAGI. This CDR3 is built from 15 residues. The DNA for the CDR3 is TGTGCCAGCAGTTACTGGGGACAGGGGGCCTATGGCTACACCTTC. It specifies CASSYWGQGAYGYTF.

The genes are TRBV3-1 (or the pseudogene TRBV3-2) and TRBJ2-7; 8 bases match TRBD1. The CDR3 has 14 amino acids. Per germline, CDR1 LGHDT and CDR2 YNNKEL (reference sequence). Germline trimming cut 4 bases from V and 3 bases from J; bases unmatched to any gene: 5. The CDR3 sequence is CASSLSGTGYEQYF. CDR3 coding DNA: TGTGCCAGCAGCCTGAGTGGGACAGGCTACGAGCAGTACTTC.

This clone appeared once. This chain joins TRBV4-1 and TRBJ1-1; possibly TRBD1 for D (5 bases). V lost 1 base and J 2 bases, leaving 14 bases between the germline ends. The CDR3 is 16 residues long. CDR1 MGHRA and CDR2 YSYEKL come from the germline V gene. The CDR3 region has the DNA TGCGCCAGCAGCCAAGGGGGGGGACGGCGTAACACTGAAGCTTTCTTT. It yields the protein CASSQGGGRRNTEAFF.

This clone was detected ten times or more. The chain employs TRBV4-1 and TRBJ2-4; no firm D call. The CDR3 consists of 15 residues. V was cut by 1 base and J by 0 bases, with 7 bases left in between. CDR1 is MGHRA, CDR2 YSYEKL, per germline. For the CDR3, the DNA is TGCGCCAGCAGCCAAGGGTCAGTAGCCAAAAACATTCAGTACTTC. Encoded protein: CASSQGSVAKNIQYF.

The J gene is TRBJ2-1, the V gene TRBV28; the D gene is possibly TRBD2 (6 bases). The CDR3 is made up of 13 amino acids. V was clipped by 3 bases and J by 8 bases, with 11 bases between them. The germline gives CDR1 MDHEN, CDR2 SYDVKM. CDR3 residues: CASSLGPGDEQFF. For the CDR3, the DNA is TGTGCCAGCAGTTTGGGTCCGGGGGATGAGCAGTTCTTC.

This chain uses TRBV3-1 (or the pseudogene TRBV3-2) with TRBJ2-5; 10 bases fit TRBD1. This CDR3 has 15 amino acids. CDR1 and CDR2 from the germline V gene are LGHDT and YNNKEL (reference sequence). The V gene end was trimmed by 2 bases and the J gene end by 4 bases; junction bases not matched to a gene: 4. CDR3 sequence (DNA): TGTGCCAGCAGCCAAATGACAGGGGGCCGAGAGACCCAGTACTTC. Translation gives CASSQMTGGRETQYF.

This clone was seen once. The gene calls are TRBV28 and TRBJ1-1; possibly TRBD1 for D (6 bases). Looked up from germline, CDR1 is MDHEN and CDR2 is SYDVKM. V dropped 4 bases and J dropped 7 bases, with 16 bases sitting between them. The CDR3 length is 14 residues. CDR3 amino acids: CASSSGSQGFEAFF. The DNA for the CDR3 is TGTGCCAGCAGTTCCGGGTCCCAGGGGTTTGAAGCTTTCTTT.

The chain couples TRBV10-2 to TRBJ2-7; weak D call: TRBD2 (5 bases). The V end lost 3 bases, the J end lost 2 bases, and 5 bases lay between the germline ends. The CDR3 spans 12 residues. Germline CDR1 and CDR2: WSHSY and SAAADI. CDR3 in DNA: TGCGCCAGCAGTGAAGCGGCCTACGAGCAGTACTTC. Its translation: CASSEAAYEQYF.

A word on this clone: One end of the junction varies from germline; a read error may be responsible. Different DNA sequences within this sample yield the same CDR3. The chain joins TRBV19 to TRBJ1-1; 12 positions agree with TRBD1. The V gene's germline CDR1 is LNHDA and CDR2 SQIVND (reference sequence). This CDR3 region has 14 residues. CDR3 sequence: CASTDRDRGRSAFF. In DNA form, the CDR3 reads TGTGCCAGTACTGACCGGGACAGGGGGCGGTCAGCTTTTTTT.

In this sample, this clone turned up once. The chain couples TRBV3-1 (or the pseudogene TRBV3-2) to TRBJ2-2; no firm D call. Germline V gene data show CDR1 as LGHDT and CDR2 as YNNKEL (reference sequence). This CDR3 has 15 amino acids. V lost 0 bases to trimming and J lost 6 bases, with 11 bases between them. The CDR3 nucleotides read TGTGCCAGCAGCCAAGATCTAGTAGTCCCCGGGGAGCTGTTTTTT. This encodes CASSQDLVVPGELFF.

In this sample, this clone turned up once. The chain is built from TRBV9 and TRBJ2-7, with 10 bases aligning to TRBD2. The CDR3 length is 17 residues. Germline values: CDR1 SGDLS, CDR2 YYNGEE. The trim removed 0 bases at V and 2 bases at J, leaving 8 bases unmatched. The CDR3 sequence is CASSVGPLTSGAYEQYF. CDR3 in DNA: TGTGCCAGCAGCGTAGGTCCATTAACTAGCGGGGCCTACGAGCAGTACTTC. The full variable domain, completed using reference TRBV9 and TRBJ2-7, is DSGVTQTPKHLITATGQRVTLRCSPRSGDLSVYWYQQSLDQGLQFLIQYYNGEERAKGNILERFSAQQFPDLHSELNLSSLELGDSALYFCASSVGPLTSGAYEQYFGPGTRLTVT.

The J gene is TRBJ1-5, the V gene TRBV23-1, with D unresolved. TRBV23-1 is an ORF, and what it does is uncertain. The CDR3 sequence is 22 residues long. V gave up 0 bases and J gave up 0 bases, with 27 bases separating them. The CDR3 region is CASSQSPPHGQANGYSNQPQHF. For the CDR3, the DNA is TGCGCCAGCAGTCAATCACCCCCGCATGGCCAGGCCAACGGATATAGCAATCAGCCCCAGCATTTT.

This rearrangement joins TRBV2 to TRBJ1-6; D possibly corresponds to TRBD1 (5 bases). V lost 7 bases and J lost 5, with 18 bases in between. The CDR3 runs to 16 residues. Germline assignment: CDR1 SNHLY and CDR2 FYNNEI. CDR3 nucleotide sequence: TGTGCCAGCAACGGAGGGTGGGGGTCGGATAATTCACCCCTCCACTTT. This codes for CASNGGWGSDNSPLHF.

This clone was seen a few times. This chain links TRBV2 with TRBJ2-2; the match to TRBD2 covers 13 bases. CDR3 length: 15 residues. Per germline, CDR1 SNHLY and CDR2 FYNNEI. Trimming took 7 bases from V and 7 from J; bases not matched to a gene: 6. The DNA of the CDR3 is TGTGCCAGCAACGGACTAGCGGGGGAGCACGGGGAGCTGTTTTTT. This sequence encodes CASNGLAGEHGELFF.